Below, 7 T cell receptor beta chains from the same sample are listed, as sequenced in a study of shared clonotypes between healthy human individuals. The naive CD8 population came from CD45RO-negative cells selected for CCR7, without terminally differentiated effector memory CD45RA+ cells. Produced via immunoSEQ multiplex PCR; TCRdb's table is partial and in-frame only. The table has over 2 million clones, approximately 94% seen once. The sample consisted of naive CD8+ T cells sorted from blood. These receptors were collected from a man between 18 and 35 years old in good health.

The chain combines TRBV11-3 with TRBJ2-3; 8 bases align to TRBD1. V lost 5 bases, J lost 3 bases, and 4 bases stayed unmatched. Germline lookup yields CDR1 SGHNT and CDR2 YENEEA. This CDR3 spans 14 amino acids. The chain's CDR3 is CASSLRTGTDTQYF. DNA of the CDR3: TGTGCCAGCAGCCTACGGACAGGGACAGATACGCAGTATTTT.

This sequence joins TRBV9 and TRBJ2-1; D is uncertain. This CDR3 contains 14 residues. The germline CDR1 and CDR2 sequences are SGDLS and YYNGEE. V was pared by 3 bases and J by 6 bases, with 13 bases between. The CDR3 spells CASSAGPNPNEQFF. The CDR3, as DNA: TGTGCCAGCAGCGCCGGCCCAAATCCCAATGAGCAGTTCTTC.

The chain joins TRBV30 to TRBJ1-2; D is unclear. Germline CDR1 GTSNPN, CDR2 SVGIG (reference sequence). This CDR3 comprises 14 residues. V dropped 1 base and J dropped 0 bases, with 9 bases sitting between them. The CDR3 DNA reads as TGTGCCTGGAGTGCCCCCCCGGCTAACTATGGCTACACCTTC. It codes for CAWSAPPANYGYTF.

This chain uses TRBV9 with TRBJ2-3; D uncertain. From germline, CDR1 is SGDLS and CDR2 YYNGEE. The CDR3 has 13 residues. V lost 5 bases and J 4 bases, leaving 11 bases between the germline ends. CDR3 DNA sequence: TGTGCCAGCAGTGCCGCAATTTCAGATACGCAGTATTTT. This encodes CASSAAISDTQYF.

With regard to this clone: Different DNA sequences within this sample yield the same CDR3. The chain is built from TRBV6-1 and TRBJ1-1, with D hard to call. In germline, CDR1 is MNHNS, CDR2 SASEGT. CDR3 length equals 12 residues. Between the trimmed V and J ends, which lost 3 bases and 3 bases, there was a span of 5 bases. For the CDR3, the DNA is TGTGCCAGCAGTGAGGGGTACACTGAAGCTTTCTTT. Its protein is CASSEGYTEAFF.

V gene TRBV11-2 combines with J gene TRBJ2-2, with D unclear. This CDR3 has 13 amino acids. Trimming removed 5 bases from V and 4 bases from J, with 8 bases in between. The germline V gene has CDR1 SGHAT and CDR2 FQNNGV. The CDR3 here is CASSHWSTGELFF. In DNA, the CDR3 is TGTGCCAGCAGCCACTGGAGCACCGGGGAGCTGTTTTTT.

V is TRBV4-1 and J is TRBJ1-4; D remains unclear. CDR1 and CDR2 from the germline V gene are MGHRA and YSYEKL. V was pared by 2 bases and J by 5 bases, with 12 bases between. The CDR3 has 15 residues. Here the CDR3 reads CASSQLREGNEKLFF. DNA for the CDR3: TGCGCCAGCAGCCAACTCAGAGAGGGAAATGAAAAACTGTTTTTT.